The 5 T cell receptor beta chains given below trace back to one sample, sequenced in a study of OX40 agonist ivuxolimab in advanced cancers. Libraries were prepared by immunoSEQ multiplex PCR; TCRdb keeps only in-frame clonotypes and omits some of them. Here the sample spans about 49,000 clones, around 94% being singletons. Sequences were derived from CD4+ or CD8+ T cells sorted from blood, sampled in a trial of the OX40 agonist ivuxolimab. Receptor source: an adult with an advanced solid tumor such as melanoma, head and neck, liver or kidney cancer.

The rearrangement uses TRBV9 and TRBJ2-7; tentatively, D is TRBD2 (6 bases). V lost 4 bases, J lost 5 bases, and 10 bases lay in between. Germline loops: CDR1 SGDLS, CDR2 YYNGEE. This CDR3 comprises 12 residues. CDR3 amino acids: CASSPGGNEQYF. CDR3 coding DNA: TGTGCCAGCAGCCCTGGCGGGAACGAGCAGTACTTC.

This CDR3 reads CASSVGGLAAAEQYF. In DNA form, the CDR3 reads TGTGCCAGCAGCGTAGGGGGACTAGCGGCAGCCGAGCAGTACTTC. The chain carries TRBV9 and TRBJ2-7, with TRBD2 matching over 11 bases. In germline, CDR1 is SGDLS, CDR2 YYNGEE. This CDR3 spans 15 amino acids. Losses at the gene ends were 0 bases for V and 6 bases for J; bases not matched to a gene: 5. The whole variable domain, filled in from reference TRBV9 and TRBJ2-7, reads DSGVTQTPKHLITATGQRVTLRCSPRSGDLSVYWYQQSLDQGLQFLIQYYNGEERAKGNILERFSAQQFPDLHSELNLSSLELGDSALYFCASSVGGLAAAEQYFGPGTRLTVT.

On this clone: At one boundary the junction diverges from the germline segment, which might be a read error. The V call is TRBV7-7, the J call TRBJ2-5; 8 bases are shared with TRBD2. Germline lookup yields CDR1 SSHAT and CDR2 FNYEAQ (reference sequence). The CDR3 has 15 residues. The CDR3 sequence: CASSLSGLAGETQYF. The CDR3 DNA reads TGTGCTAGCAGCTTATCAGGGCTAGCGGGAGAGACCCAGTACTTC.

The rearrangement uses TRBV5-4 and TRBJ1-1; 7 nucleotides match TRBD1. The V gene end was trimmed by 2 bases and the J gene end by 6 bases; junction bases not matched to a gene: 13. The V gene's germline CDR1 is SGHNT and CDR2 YYREEE (reference sequence). The CDR3 length is 16 residues. The DNA for the CDR3 is TGTGCCAGCAGCTTTCAGGGGGGTAGAGACACGGCTGAAGCTTTCTTT. Its translation is CASSFQGGRDTAEAFF. The full variable domain, with the rest looked up from reference TRBV5-4 and TRBJ1-1, is ETGVTQSPTHLIKTRGQQVTLRCSSQSGHNTVSWYQQALGQGPQFIFQYYREEENGRGNFPPRFSGLQFPNYSSELNVNALELDDSALYLCASSFQGGRDTAEAFFGQGTRLTVV.

The chain couples TRBV6-5 to TRBJ1-1; possible D gene TRBD1, 6 bases. The CDR3 has 14 residues. The germline CDR1 and CDR2 sequences are MNHEY and SVGAGI. V lost 5 bases, J lost 9 bases, and 19 bases lay in between. The CDR3, as DNA: TGTGCCAGCAGTCCCCAGGGACACCCCGAAAAAGCTTTCTTT. It is translated as CASSPQGHPEKAFF.